This T cell receptor (beta chain) was found in a study of cytomegalovirus exposure and HLA in healthy donors. Researchers ran the PCR with 60 Vbeta and 13 Jbeta primers. Assay used: immunoSEQ multiplex PCR; TCRdb lists only in-frame clones, some missing. The data contain over 150,000 clones, 65% to 90% of them singletons. Germline V gives CDR1 SGHRS, CDR2 YFSETQ. V dropped 0 bases and J dropped 5 bases, with 15 bases sitting between them. The CDR3 extends over 15 amino acids. The chain combines TRBV5-1 with TRBJ2-7, with D possibly matching TRBD1 (6 bases). This clonotype originated in a male donor in good health and CMV-seronegative. The specimen sequenced was PBMCs. The CDR3 sequence: CASSLVNRELHEQYF. The CDR3 region has the DNA TGCGCCAGCAGCTTGGTGAACAGGGAGCTCCACGAGCAGTACTTC.